This T cell receptor (beta chain) was captured by sequencing in a study of blood T cell repertoires in COVID-19 (dated by TCRdb to about 2020). As for the study more broadly: Collaborator samples came from the United States, Italy and Spain and covered acute and convalescent phases of COVID-19. Subjects who had been exposed to COVID-19, were actively infected with it, or had recovered from it provided the deeply sampled blood TCRbeta repertoires that made up the dataset. The prospective study material was composed of cDNA or gDNA derived from T cells, B-cell-depleted T cells, or PBMCs. Where available, HLA class I and class II types were obtained from metadata supplied by the sample provider rather than from assay-based typing. The repertoires were made available in a free public database intended to serve as a resource for research on the immune response to SARS-CoV-2. Samples came from the ongoing ImmuneRACE study (first 160 participants) plus 1,254 subjects from 6 global collaborators. A de-identified subject ID, COVID-19 status, age in years and sex were almost always included in the sample metadata.

Samples from volunteer blood donors who had recovered from COVID-19 were contributed by a second Seattle source. The collaborating institutions used their own protocols to collect whole blood in K2EDTA tubes. For TCRbeta analysis, collaborators shipped samples in one of three forms: frozen whole blood, isolated PBMCs, or DNA extracted from either of those sample types. Reading from cysteine to phenylalanine, the CDR3 counts 12 amino acids. Left in the record is the CDR3 DNA by itself, 36 bases read in frame from the first base. As encoded in the germline V gene (reference sequence), CDR1 is LNHNV while CDR2 is YYDKDF. Details on this clone: The target of this receptor is not known. A read error may produce the germline difference seen at one junction end.

On the study overall, not on this receptor specifically: How much clinical and demographic metadata was included differed by source and by participant, and the metadata was provided uncurated.

The immunoSEQ Assay, a bias-controlled multiplex PCR, was used to amplify TCRbeta CDR3 regions from genomic DNA. As for how the authors treated the data: The number of nucleated cells in each sample was estimated from the amplification of reference gene primers within the assay. Sequence reads were collapsed and filtered to measure the absolute abundance of every unique TCRbeta CDR3 rearrangement. For each sample, productive Simpson clonality was calculated as the square root of Simpson's diversity index over productive rearrangements. Entries here come from immuneACCESS through TCRdb and include only in-frame sequences with V and J called. Some clones fail to appear in such tables; in the studies checked, an unresolved V gene covers under half of the shortfall, and the cause of the remainder is unknown. The V and J calls and the clone size are those of that table, but D and trimming were determined from the DNA. The sample records about 200,000 clones, roughly 89% of which are singletons. The ten largest make up around 6.5% of the sample.

The V and J segments used are TRBV15 and TRBJ2-1, with a tentative D gene TRBD2 over 6 matching bases. The receptor comes from a man in his fifties or sixties who had recovered from COVID-19. What was sequenced was peripheral blood. The DNA sequence is TGTGCCACCAGCAGAGAGAGACTAGGAGTACTCTTC. The translation is CATSRERLGVLF.